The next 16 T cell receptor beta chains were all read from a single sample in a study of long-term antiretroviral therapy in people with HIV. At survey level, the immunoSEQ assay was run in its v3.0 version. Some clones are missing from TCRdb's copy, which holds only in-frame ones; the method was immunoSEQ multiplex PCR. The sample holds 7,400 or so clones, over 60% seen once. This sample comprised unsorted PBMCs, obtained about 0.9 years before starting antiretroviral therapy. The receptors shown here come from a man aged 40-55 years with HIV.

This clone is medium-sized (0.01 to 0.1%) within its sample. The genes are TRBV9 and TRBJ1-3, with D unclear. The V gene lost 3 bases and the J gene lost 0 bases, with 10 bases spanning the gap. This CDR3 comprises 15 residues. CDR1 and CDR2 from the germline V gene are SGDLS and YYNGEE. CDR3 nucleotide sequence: TGTGCCAGCAGCGCTCAAAAGGGCTCTGGAAACACCATATATTTT. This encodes CASSAQKGSGNTIYF.

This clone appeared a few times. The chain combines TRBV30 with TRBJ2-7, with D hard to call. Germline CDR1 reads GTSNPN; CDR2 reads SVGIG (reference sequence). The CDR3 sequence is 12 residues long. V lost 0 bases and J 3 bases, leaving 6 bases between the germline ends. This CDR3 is CAWSVFSYEQYF. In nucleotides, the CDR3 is TGTGCCTGGAGTGTATTCAGCTACGAGCAGTACTTC.

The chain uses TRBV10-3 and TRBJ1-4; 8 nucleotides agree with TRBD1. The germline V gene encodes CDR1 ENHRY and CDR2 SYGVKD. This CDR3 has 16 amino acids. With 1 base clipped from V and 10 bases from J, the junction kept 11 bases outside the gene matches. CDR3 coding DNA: TGTGCCATCAGTGAGTTGACAGGGACAGGAGTAGGAAAACTGTTTTTT. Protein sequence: CAISELTGTGVGKLFF.

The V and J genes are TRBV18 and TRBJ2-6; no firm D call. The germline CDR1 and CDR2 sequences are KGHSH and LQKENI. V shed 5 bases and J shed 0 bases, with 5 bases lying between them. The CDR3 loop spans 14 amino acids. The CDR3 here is CASSGISGANVLTF. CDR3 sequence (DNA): TGTGCCAGCTCAGGGATCTCTGGGGCCAACGTCCTGACTTTC. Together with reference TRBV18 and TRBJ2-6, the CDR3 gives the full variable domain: NAGVMQNPRHLVRRRGQEARLRCSPMKGHSHVYWYRQLPEEGLKFMVYLQKENIIDESGMPKERFSAEFPKEGPSILRIQQVVRGDSAAYFCASSGISGANVLTFGAGSRLTVL.

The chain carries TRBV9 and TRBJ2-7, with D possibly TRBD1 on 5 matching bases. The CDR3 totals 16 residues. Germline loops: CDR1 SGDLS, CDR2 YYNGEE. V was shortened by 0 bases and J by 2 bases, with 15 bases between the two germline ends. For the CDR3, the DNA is TGTGCCAGCAGCGTAGAGGGCAGGGTTAAACCCTACGAGCAGTACTTC. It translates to CASSVEGRVKPYEQYF.

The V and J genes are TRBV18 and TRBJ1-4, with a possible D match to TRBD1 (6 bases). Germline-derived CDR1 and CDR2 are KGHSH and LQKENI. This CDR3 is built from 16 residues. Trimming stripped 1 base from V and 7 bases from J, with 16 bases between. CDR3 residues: CASSPQGGRMGEKLFF. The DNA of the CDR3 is TGTGCCAGCTCACCACAGGGGGGCCGGATGGGTGAAAAACTGTTTTTT. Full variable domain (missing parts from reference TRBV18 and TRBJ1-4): NAGVMQNPRHLVRRRGQEARLRCSPMKGHSHVYWYRQLPEEGLKFMVYLQKENIIDESGMPKERFSAEFPKEGPSILRIQQVVRGDSAAYFCASSPQGGRMGEKLFFGSGTQLSVL.

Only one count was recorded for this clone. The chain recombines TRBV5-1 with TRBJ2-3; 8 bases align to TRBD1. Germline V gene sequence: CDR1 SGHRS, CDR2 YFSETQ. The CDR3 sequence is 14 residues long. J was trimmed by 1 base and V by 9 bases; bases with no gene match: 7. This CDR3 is CAIPSGGGTDTQYF. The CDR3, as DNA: TGCGCCATTCCATCAGGGGGCGGCACAGATACGCAGTATTTT.

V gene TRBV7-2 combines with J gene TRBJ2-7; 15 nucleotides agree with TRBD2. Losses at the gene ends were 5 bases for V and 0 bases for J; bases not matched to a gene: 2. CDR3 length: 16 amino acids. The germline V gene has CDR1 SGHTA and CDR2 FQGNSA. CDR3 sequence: CASSPGLAGGSYEQYF. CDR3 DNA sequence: TGTGCCAGCAGCCCGGGACTAGCGGGGGGCTCCTACGAGCAGTACTTC.

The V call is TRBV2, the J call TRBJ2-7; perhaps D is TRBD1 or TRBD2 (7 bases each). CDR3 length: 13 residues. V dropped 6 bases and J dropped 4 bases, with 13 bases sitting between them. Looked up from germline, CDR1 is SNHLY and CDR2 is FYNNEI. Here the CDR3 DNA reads TGTGCCAGCAGCACTCAGGGGGGGTACGAGCAGTACTTC. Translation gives CASSTQGGYEQYF.

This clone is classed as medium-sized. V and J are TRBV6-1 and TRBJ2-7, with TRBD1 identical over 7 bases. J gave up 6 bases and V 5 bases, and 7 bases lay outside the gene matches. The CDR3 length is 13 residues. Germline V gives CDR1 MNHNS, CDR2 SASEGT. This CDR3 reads CASSSTGAGEQYF. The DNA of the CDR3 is TGTGCCAGCAGTTCTACAGGGGCAGGCGAGCAGTACTTC.

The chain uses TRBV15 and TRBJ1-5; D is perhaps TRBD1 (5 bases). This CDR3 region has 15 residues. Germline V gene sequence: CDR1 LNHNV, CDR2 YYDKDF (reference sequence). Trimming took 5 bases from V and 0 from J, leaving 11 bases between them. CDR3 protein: CATSVQDYSNQPQHF. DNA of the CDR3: TGTGCCACCAGCGTACAGGATTATAGCAATCAGCCCCAGCATTTT.

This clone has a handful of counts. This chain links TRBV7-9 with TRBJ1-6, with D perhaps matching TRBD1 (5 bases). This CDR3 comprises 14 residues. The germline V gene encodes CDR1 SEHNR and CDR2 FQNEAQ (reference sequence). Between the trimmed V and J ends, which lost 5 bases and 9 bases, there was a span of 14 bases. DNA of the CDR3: TGTGCCAGCAGCACAGTGGGCGGGGGTTCACCCCTCCACTTT. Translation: CASSTVGGGSPLHF.

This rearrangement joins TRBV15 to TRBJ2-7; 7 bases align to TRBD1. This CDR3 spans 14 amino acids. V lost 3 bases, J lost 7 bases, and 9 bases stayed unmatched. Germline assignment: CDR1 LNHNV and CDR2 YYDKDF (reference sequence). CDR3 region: CATSRAGTEKEQYF. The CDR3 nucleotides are TGTGCCACCAGCAGGGCCGGGACAGAAAAGGAGCAGTACTTC.

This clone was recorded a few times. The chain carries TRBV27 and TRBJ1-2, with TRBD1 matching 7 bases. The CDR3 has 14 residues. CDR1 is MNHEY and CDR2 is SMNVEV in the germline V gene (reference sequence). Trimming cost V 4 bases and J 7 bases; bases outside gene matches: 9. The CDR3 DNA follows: TGTGCCAGCAGTTCCGCCTACAGGGGCGCTGGCTACACCTTC. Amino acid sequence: CASSSAYRGAGYTF.

The CDR3 spells CASSKGEFRGIETEKLFF. The CDR3 DNA follows: TGTGCCAGCAGCAAAGGAGAATTTCGGGGGATAGAAACTGAAAAACTGTTTTTT. This chain uses TRBV21-1 with TRBJ1-4. TRBV21-1 is annotated as a pseudogene. This CDR3 spans 18 amino acids.

This CDR3 is CASGLDEKLFF. CDR3 nucleotide sequence: TGTGCTAGTGGTTTGGATGAAAAACTGTTTTTT. The chain joins TRBV12-5 to TRBJ1-4, with D uncertain. The CDR3 loop spans 11 amino acids. Germline lookup yields CDR1 LGHNT and CDR2 FRNRAP. Between the trimmed V and J ends, which lost 1 base and 6 bases, there was a span of 0 bases. Full variable domain (outside the CDR3, taken from reference TRBV12-5 and TRBJ1-4): DARVTQTPRHKVTEMGQEVTMRCQPILGHNTVFWYRQTMMQGLELLAYFRNRAPLDDSGMPKDRFSAEMPDATLATLKIQPSEPRDSAVYFCASGLDEKLFFGSGTQLSVL.